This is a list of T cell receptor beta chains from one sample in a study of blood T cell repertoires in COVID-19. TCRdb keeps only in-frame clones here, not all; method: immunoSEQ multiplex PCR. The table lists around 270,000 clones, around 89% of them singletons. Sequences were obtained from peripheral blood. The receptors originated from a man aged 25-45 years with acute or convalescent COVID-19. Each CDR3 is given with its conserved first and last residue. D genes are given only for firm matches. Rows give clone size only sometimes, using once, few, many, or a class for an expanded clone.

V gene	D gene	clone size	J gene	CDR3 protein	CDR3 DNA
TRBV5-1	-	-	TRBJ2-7	CASSLAFRQGPGEQYF	TGCGCCAGCAGCTTGGCCTTTCGCCAGGGGCCGGGCGAGCAGTACTTC
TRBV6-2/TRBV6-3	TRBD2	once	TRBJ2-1	CASSYRLAGAFEQFF	TGTGCCAGCAGTTACCGACTAGCGGGAGCTTTTGAGCAGTTCTTC
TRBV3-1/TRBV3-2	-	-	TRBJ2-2	CASSRIGTGELFF	TGTGCCAGCAGCCGTATCGGGACCGGGGAGCTGTTTTTT
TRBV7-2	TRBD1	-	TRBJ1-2	CASSPLTGANPYGYTF	TGTGCCAGCAGCCCGTTGACAGGGGCCAACCCCTATGGCTACACCTTC
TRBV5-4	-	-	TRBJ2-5	CASSWAEETQYF	TGTGCCAGCAGCTGGGCAGAAGAGACCCAGTACTTC
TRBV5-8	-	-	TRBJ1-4	CASSLEGHPEKLFF	TGTGCCAGCAGCTTGGAGGGACACCCTGAAAAACTGTTTTTT
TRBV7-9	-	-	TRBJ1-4	CASSPWGGSNEKLFF	TGTGCCAGCAGCCCATGGGGGGGATCTAATGAAAAACTGTTTTTT
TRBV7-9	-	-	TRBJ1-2	CASSPTDRPYSDGYTF	TGTGCCAGCAGCCCAACAGACAGGCCCTACTCGGATGGCTACACCTTC
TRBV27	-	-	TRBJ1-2	CASSFTHRDGYTF	TGTGCCAGCAGTTTTACTCACAGGGATGGCTACACCTTC
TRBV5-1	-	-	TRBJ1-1	CASSLVVQPGGTEAFF	TGCGCCAGCAGCTTGGTCGTACAGCCTGGAGGGACTGAAGCTTTCTTT
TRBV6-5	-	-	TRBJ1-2	CASSQQTTAGYGYTF	TGTGCCAGCAGCCAACAAACGACAGCGGGCTATGGCTACACCTTC
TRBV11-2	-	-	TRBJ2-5	CASSFVSQETQYF	TGTGCCAGCAGCTTCGTCAGCCAAGAGACCCAGTACTTC
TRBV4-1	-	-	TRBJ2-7	CASSQPEDNIYEQYF	TGCGCCAGCAGCCAACCCGAGGACAACATATACGAGCAGTACTTC
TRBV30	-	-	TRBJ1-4	CALSLGLGEKLFF	TGTGCCTTAAGTTTGGGGCTTGGTGAAAAACTGTTTTTT
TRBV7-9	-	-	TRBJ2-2	CASSSQITAGELFF	TGTGCCAGCAGCTCTCAAATTACGGCCGGGGAGCTGTTTTTT
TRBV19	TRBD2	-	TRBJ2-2	CASMGGLAGVTGELFF	TGTGCCAGTATGGGGGGGCTAGCGGGAGTCACCGGGGAGCTGTTTTTT
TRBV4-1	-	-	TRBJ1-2	CASSPPGSPTNGYTF	TGCGCCAGCAGCCCCCCCGGGAGTCCGACCAATGGCTACACCTTC
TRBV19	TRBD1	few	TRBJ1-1	CASCRAGGTEAFF	TGTGCCAGTTGTAGGGCAGGGGGCACTGAAGCTTTCTTT
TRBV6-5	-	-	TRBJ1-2	CASTEGLRGYTF	TGTGCCAGCACGGAGGGACTTCGTGGCTACACCTTC
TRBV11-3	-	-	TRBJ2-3	CASSLGLGPTDTQYF	TGTGCCAGCAGCTTAGGACTAGGCCCCACAGATACGCAGTATTTT
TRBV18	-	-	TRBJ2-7	CASSPQGLGYEQYF	TGTGCCAGCTCACCTCAGGGGTTGGGCTACGAGCAGTACTTC
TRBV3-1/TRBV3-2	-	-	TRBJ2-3	CASSPFTSSTDTQYF	TGTGCCAGCAGCCCATTTACTTCTAGCACAGATACGCAGTATTTT
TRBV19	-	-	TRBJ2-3	CASSIGRRTDTQYF	TGTGCCAGTAGTATAGGGAGACGCACAGATACGCAGTATTTT
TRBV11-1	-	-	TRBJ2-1	CASSLRNEQFF	TGTGCCAGCAGCTTACGCAATGAGCAGTTCTTC
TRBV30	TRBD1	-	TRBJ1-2	CAWSVQGGYGYTF	TGTGCCTGGAGTGTACAGGGGGGATATGGCTACACCTTC
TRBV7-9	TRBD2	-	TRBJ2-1	CASSFPAGAINEQFF	TGTGCCAGCAGCTTCCCAGCGGGAGCAATAAATGAGCAGTTCTTC
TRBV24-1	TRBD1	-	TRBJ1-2	CATSDPTGVYGYTF	TGTGCCACCAGTGATCCGACAGGGGTTTATGGCTACACCTTC
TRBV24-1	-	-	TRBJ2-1	CATSDLRRATYNEQFF	TGTGCCACCAGTGATTTGCGGCGGGCTACCTACAATGAGCAGTTCTTC
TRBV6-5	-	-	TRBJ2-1	CASSYPVGGVGGEQFF	TGTGCCAGCAGTTACCCTGTCGGCGGCGTAGGGGGTGAGCAGTTCTTC
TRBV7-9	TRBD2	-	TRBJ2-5	CASSLAGGRTQYF	TGTGCCAGCAGCTTAGCAGGCGGGAGGACCCAGTACTTC
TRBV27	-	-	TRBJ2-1	CASSLIWSSYNEQFF	TGTGCCAGCAGTTTAATATGGAGCTCCTACAATGAGCAGTTCTTC
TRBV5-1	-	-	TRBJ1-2	CASSLGPPNYGYTF	TGCGCCAGCAGCTTGGGGCCCCCCAACTATGGCTACACCTTC
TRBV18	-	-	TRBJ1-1	CASSNDRNTEAFF	TGTGCCAGCTCAAATGACAGGAACACTGAAGCTTTCTTT
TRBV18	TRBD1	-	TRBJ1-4	CASSPRQGLNEKLFF	TGTGCCAGCTCACCTAGACAGGGCTTAAATGAAAAACTGTTTTTT
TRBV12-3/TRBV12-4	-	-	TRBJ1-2	CASSFNTF	TGTGCCAGCAGTTTCAACACCTTC
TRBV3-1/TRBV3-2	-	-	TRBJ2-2	CASSRLSSPGLRIGNTGELFF	TGTGCCAGCAGCCGCCTTTCGTCACCGGGACTGCGCATAGGGAACACCGGGGAGCTGTTTTTT
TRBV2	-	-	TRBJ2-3	CASSEAGRGSTDTQYF	TGTGCCAGCAGTGAAGCGGGTAGGGGGAGCACAGATACGCAGTATTTT
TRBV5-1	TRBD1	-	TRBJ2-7	CASSPGQARYEQYF	TGCGCCAGCAGCCCAGGACAGGCCCGCTACGAGCAGTACTTC
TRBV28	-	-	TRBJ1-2	CASSLSGSATYGYTF	TGTGCCAGCAGTCTCTCGGGTTCAGCTACCTATGGCTACACCTTC
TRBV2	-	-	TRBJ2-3	CASGWGTNTDTQYF	TGTGCCAGCGGATGGGGCACAAACACAGATACGCAGTATTTT
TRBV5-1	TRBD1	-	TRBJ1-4	CASSWTDRANEKLFF	TGCGCCAGCAGCTGGACGGACAGGGCTAATGAAAAACTGTTTTTT
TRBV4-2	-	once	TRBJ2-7	CASSVTAGEQYF	TGTGCCAGCAGCGTAACGGCGGGGGAGCAGTACTTC
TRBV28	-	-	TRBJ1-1	CASSPGVPFEAFF	TGTGCCAGCAGTCCGGGGGTCCCCTTTGAAGCTTTCTTT
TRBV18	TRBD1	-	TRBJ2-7	CASSGQVYEQYF	TGTGCCAGCTCCGGACAGGTCTACGAGCAGTACTTC